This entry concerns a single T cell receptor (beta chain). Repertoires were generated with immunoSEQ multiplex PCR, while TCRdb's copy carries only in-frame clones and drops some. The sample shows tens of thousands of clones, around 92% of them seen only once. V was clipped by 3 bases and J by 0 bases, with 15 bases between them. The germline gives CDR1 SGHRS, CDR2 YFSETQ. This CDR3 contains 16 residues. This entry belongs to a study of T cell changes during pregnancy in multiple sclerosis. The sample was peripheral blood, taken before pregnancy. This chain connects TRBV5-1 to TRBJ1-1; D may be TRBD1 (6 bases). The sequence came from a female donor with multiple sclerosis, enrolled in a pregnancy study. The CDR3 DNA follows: TGCGCCAGCAGCTCGGTATCAGGGGTGATGAACACTGAAGCTTTCTTT. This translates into CASSSVSGVMNTEAFF.